The sequence of this T cell receptor beta chain was determined in a study of cytomegalovirus exposure and HLA in healthy donors. General observations from the study: Roughly even sequencing depth across donors was the assumption behind the presence/absence analyses. Segments of the TCR beta V type were, in most cases, productive about 87% or about 30% of the time in an earlier analysis.

Both 60 Vbeta primers and 13 Jbeta primers went into the PCR. Per the original data handling: In a later analysis, around 12 million of 65 million to 90 million unique beta chains occurred in at least two donors. Using immunoSEQ multiplex PCR, the repertoire was profiled, and TCRdb retains in-frame clones only, with some absent. V and J calls and clone size come straight from that table; D and trimming were deduced from the DNA. The top ten hold approximately 6.5% of the sample, which has about 210,000 clones, 82% seen once. Deletions cut 5 bases from V and 4 bases from J, with 11 bases between. CDR3 length: 13 amino acids. CDR1 SEHNR and CDR2 FQNEAQ come from the germline V gene (reference sequence). This clone occurred a few times. The antigen is not known. Whereas donors were nominally healthy upon sampling, unrecorded immune exposures were probable.

This rearrangement joins TRBV7-9 to TRBJ1-1, with D perhaps TRBD1 (6 bases). The origin of this receptor is a man aged 35 to 55 in good health and CMV-seropositive. Input material: PBMCs. The CDR3 spells CASSLQTGTEAFF. The CDR3 nucleotides are TGTGCCAGCAGCCTTCAGACAGGCACTGAAGCTTTCTTT.